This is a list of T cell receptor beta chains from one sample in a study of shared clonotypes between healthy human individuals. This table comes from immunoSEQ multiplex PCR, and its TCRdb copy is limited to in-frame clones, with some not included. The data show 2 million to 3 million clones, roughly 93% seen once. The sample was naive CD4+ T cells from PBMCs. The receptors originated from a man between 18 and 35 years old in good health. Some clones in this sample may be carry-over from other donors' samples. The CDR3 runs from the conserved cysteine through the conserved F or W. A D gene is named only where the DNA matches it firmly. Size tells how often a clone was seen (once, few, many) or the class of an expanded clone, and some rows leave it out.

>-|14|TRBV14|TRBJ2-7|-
TGTGCCAGCAGCCCTTCCCGATTATCCTACGAGCAGTACTTC
CASSPSRLSYEQYF
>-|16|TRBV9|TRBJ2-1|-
TGTGCCAGCAGCGTAGTGGGGCTGGCAACCTACAATGAGCAGTTCTTC
CASSVVGLATYNEQFF
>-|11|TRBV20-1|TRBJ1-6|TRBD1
TGCAGTGCGGCAGGGGGATCACCCCTCCACTTT
CSAAGGSPLHF
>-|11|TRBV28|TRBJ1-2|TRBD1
TGTGCCAGCACATCCCGGGACAGTTCCTACTTC
CASTSRDSSYF
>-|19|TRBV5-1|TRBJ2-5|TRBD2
TGCGCCAGCAGCCCCGGGACCCCGGGACTAGCGGGAGAGGAAGAGACCCAGTACTTC
CASSPGTPGLAGEEETQYF
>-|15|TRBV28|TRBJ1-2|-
TGTGCCAGCAGTTTAAAAATTGGGCCAAACTATGGCTACACCTTC
CASSLKIGPNYGYTF
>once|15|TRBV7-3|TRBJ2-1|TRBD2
TGTGCCAGCAGCCCCGGTCTAGCGGGTTACAATGAGCAGTTCTTC
CASSPGLAGYNEQFF
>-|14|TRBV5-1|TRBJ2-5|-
TGCGCCAGCAGCTTGATTCTCGAGGGAGAGACCCAGTACTTC
CASSLILEGETQYF
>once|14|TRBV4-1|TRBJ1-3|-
TGCGCCAGCAGCCAAGGGGTCTCTGGAAACACCATATATTTT
CASSQGVSGNTIYF
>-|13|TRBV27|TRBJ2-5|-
TGTGCCAGCAGTTCCCGGCCGGGGGAGACCCAGTACTTC
CASSSRPGETQYF
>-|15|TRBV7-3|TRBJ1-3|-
TGTGCCAGCAGCTTGTCTACGGGGTCTGGAAACACCATATATTTT
CASSLSTGSGNTIYF
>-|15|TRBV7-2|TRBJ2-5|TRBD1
TGTGCCAGCAGCTTAGTCGGACAGGGAAGAGAGACCCAGTACTTC
CASSLVGQGRETQYF
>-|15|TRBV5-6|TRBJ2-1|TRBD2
TGTGCCAGCAGCTTGGGACTAGCGGGCTACAATGAGCAGTTCTTC
CASSLGLAGYNEQFF
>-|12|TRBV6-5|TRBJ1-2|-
TGTGCCAGCAGTTACTCCCAGGGACGGGTCACCTTC
CASSYSQGRVTF
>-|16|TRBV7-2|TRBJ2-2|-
TGTGCCAGCAGCGCCCGGGGACTTCCAATCACCGGGGAGCTGTTTTTT
CASSARGLPITGELFF
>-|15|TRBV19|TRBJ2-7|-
TGTGCCAGTAGTATAGTACAGAGTCCTCCCTACGAGCAGTACTTC
CASSIVQSPPYEQYF
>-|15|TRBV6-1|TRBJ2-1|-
TGTGCCAGCAGTGAGGGGATGACTAGGGACAATGAGCAGTTCTTC
CASSEGMTRDNEQFF
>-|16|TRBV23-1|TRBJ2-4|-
TGCGCCAGCTCCAATTTCGTGTGTAGCTCCAAAAACATTCAGTACTTC
CASSNFVCSSKNIQYF
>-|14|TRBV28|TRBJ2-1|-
TGTGCCAGCAGTGAGCCGGTAGGAGTCAATGAGCAGTTCTTC
CASSEPVGVNEQFF
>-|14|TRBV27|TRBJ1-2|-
TGTGCCAGCAGTTTTAATGGGGCCAACCGCGGCTACACCTTC
CASSFNGANRGYTF
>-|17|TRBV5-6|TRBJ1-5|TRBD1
TGTGCCAGCAGCGGGGGACAGGGGCGGTATAGCAATCAGCCCCAGCATTTT
CASSGGQGRYSNQPQHF
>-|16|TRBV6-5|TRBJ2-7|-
TGTGCCAGCAGTTACTCATTAGGGCAGGAGTCCTACGAGCAGTACTTC
CASSYSLGQESYEQYF
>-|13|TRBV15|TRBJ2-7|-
TGTGCCACCAGCAGAGTTAGCTCCTACGAGCAGTACTTC
CATSRVSSYEQYF
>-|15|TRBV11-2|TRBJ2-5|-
TGTGCCAGCAGCTTAGATGGAGGGGACCAGGAGACCCAGTACTTC
CASSLDGGDQETQYF
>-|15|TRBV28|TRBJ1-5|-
TGTGCCAGCAGCCCCGGGGGGCCGGGCAATCAGCCCCAGCATTTT
CASSPGGPGNQPQHF
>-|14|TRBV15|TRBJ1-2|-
TGTGCCACCAGCAGAGATAATACAGGGAATGGCTACACCTTC
CATSRDNTGNGYTF
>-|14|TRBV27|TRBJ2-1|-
TGTGCCAGCAGTTTATTAGGGGGCGGGGCTGAGCAGTTCTTC
CASSLLGGGAEQFF